This T cell receptor beta chain was sequenced during a study of blood T cell repertoires in COVID-19. In the study overall: Some COVID-19 samples were acute and others convalescent; all came from the United States, Italy and Spain. PBMCs, B-cell-depleted T cells, or T cells provided the cDNA or gDNA that made up the material.

Per the authors' pipeline: Amplified reference gene primers provided the basis for estimating nucleated cell counts. Sequencing was performed with immunoSEQ multiplex PCR; in TCRdb, only in-frame clones are kept and a portion is missing. The V and J calls and clone size were taken over from that table, and D and trimming were inferred from the DNA. In the table there are about 260,000 clones, approximately 90% of which are singletons. The CDR3 spans 14 residues. V lost 5 bases and J 10 bases, leaving 17 bases between the germline ends. Germline CDR1 reads MNHEY; CDR2 reads SVGAGI. The chain joins TRBV6-5 to TRBJ1-4; D call uncertain. Sequenced sample: peripheral blood. The sequence derives from a man aged 18 to 30 with active or convalescent COVID-19. CDR3: CASSLEYGVVKLFF. The CDR3 DNA reads as TGTGCCAGCAGTCTCGAATATGGAGTCGTAAAACTGTTTTTT.